This is a list of T cell receptor beta chains from one sample in a study of graft-versus-host responses after intestinal transplantation. The method was immunoSEQ multiplex PCR; TCRdb's version includes in-frame clones alone and lacks a portion of them. The sample shows approximately 1,600 clones, under 95% of them seen only once. The sequenced sample was PBMCs, obtained 16 days after intestinal transplant. These receptors were taken from a human patient who received an intestinal transplant, so some T cells may come from the graft donor. Both conserved end residues are part of each CDR3. Fields, in order: clone size, J gene, V gene, D gene, CDR3 protein, CDR3 DNA. A D gene is named only where the DNA matches it firmly. The size field is filled for only some rows; it gives once, few, many or a size class.

>-|TRBJ1-3|TRBV4-1|-
CASSQEGEGYLSGNTIYF
TGCGCCAGCAGCCAAGAAGGAGAGGGATATTTGTCTGGAAACACCATATATTTT
>-|TRBJ1-4|TRBV5-1|-
CASSQEQGPGYEKLFF
TGCGCCAGCAGCCAGGAACAGGGCCCCGGGTATGAAAAACTGTTTTTT
>once|TRBJ1-4|TRBV14|-
CASSQDVAGESEKLFF
TGTGCCAGCAGCCAAGACGTGGCAGGGGAGAGTGAAAAACTGTTTTTT
>-|TRBJ2-7|TRBV7-2|TRBD2
CASSLGPAGGREQYF
TGTGCCAGCAGCTTAGGTCCAGCGGGAGGGCGCGAGCAGTACTTC
>-|TRBJ1-4|TRBV28|-
CASTSGSMGEKLFF
TGTGCCAGCACCTCGGGATCCATGGGAGAAAAACTGTTTTTT
>-|TRBJ1-1|TRBV29-1|-
CSVTGPRNTEAFF
TGCAGCGTCACAGGACCACGGAACACTGAAGCTTTCTTT
>-|TRBJ2-1|TRBV4-1|-
CASSPREGYNEQFF
TGCGCCAGCAGCCCCCGCGAAGGATACAATGAGCAGTTCTTC
>once|TRBJ2-7|TRBV27|-
CASSFGWGYEQYF
TGTGCCAGCAGTTTCGGGTGGGGCTACGAGCAGTACTTC
>once|TRBJ1-2|TRBV27|TRBD1
CASSLDRDYGYTF
TGTGCCAGCAGTTTAGACAGGGACTATGGCTACACCTTC
>-|TRBJ1-4|TRBV7-2|-
CASSLVGVPEEKLFF
TGTGCCAGCAGCTTAGTCGGGGTCCCGGAGGAAAAACTGTTTTTT
>-|TRBJ2-1|TRBV15|-
CATSRSRDSGSYNEQFF
TGTGCCACCAGCAGAAGCCGGGACTCCGGCTCCTACAATGAGCAGTTCTTC
>-|TRBJ2-7|TRBV19|-
CASSIFAWGSYEQYF
TGTGCCAGTAGTATTTTCGCTTGGGGATCCTACGAGCAGTACTTC
>-|TRBJ2-7|TRBV2|TRBD1
CASSETGGSYEQYF
TGTGCCAGCAGCGAGACAGGGGGCTCCTACGAGCAGTACTTC
>-|TRBJ2-2|TRBV5-5|TRBD2
CASSWEAATSRTGELFF
TGTGCCAGCAGCTGGGAAGCCGCGACTAGCAGAACCGGGGAGCTGTTTTTT
>-|TRBJ2-7|TRBV6-5|-
CASSEGDTSYEQYF
TGTGCCAGCAGTGAAGGGGACACCTCCTACGAGCAGTACTTC
>-|TRBJ1-1|TRBV5-6|-
CASSLGWGVTEAFF
TGTGCCAGCAGCTTGGGCTGGGGGGTCACTGAAGCTTTCTTT
>once|TRBJ2-2|TRBV19|-
CASSSGSYTGELFF
TGTGCCAGTAGCTCAGGGTCCTACACCGGGGAGCTGTTTTTT
>-|TRBJ2-7|TRBV27|TRBD1
CASTTGTGGSEQYF
TGTGCCAGCACAACGGGGACAGGGGGCTCCGAGCAGTACTTC
>-|TRBJ2-7|TRBV6-1|-
CASISGHKAYEQYF
TGTGCCAGCATTTCGGGACATAAAGCCTACGAGCAGTACTTC
>-|TRBJ2-7|TRBV5-4|-
CASSLGITYEQYF
TGTGCCAGCAGCTTAGGGATCACCTACGAGCAGTACTTC
>-|TRBJ2-2|TRBV28|-
CASSWDTGELFF
TGTGCCAGCAGTTGGGACACCGGGGAGCTGTTTTTT
>-|TRBJ1-2|TRBV19|TRBD1
CASSRGTANYGYTF
TGTGCCAGTAGTAGAGGGACAGCTAACTATGGCTACACCTTC
>-|TRBJ1-1|TRBV2|TRBD1
CASSEVGDRETTEAFF
TGTGCCAGCAGTGAAGTTGGGGACAGGGAGACCACTGAAGCTTTCTTT
>-|TRBJ2-7|TRBV29-1|-
CSARDGPYEQYF
TGCAGCGCCCGGGACGGTCCCTACGAGCAGTACTTC
>-|TRBJ2-5|TRBV2|-
CASIGEETQYF
TGTGCCAGCATCGGAGAAGAGACCCAGTACTTC
>-|TRBJ1-3|TRBV11-2|TRBD1
CASSRPRQGAGNTIYF
TGTGCCAGCAGCCGTCCTCGACAGGGGGCAGGGAACACCATATATTTT
>-|TRBJ2-3|TRBV27|-
CASSPAWGGSTDTQYF
TGTGCCAGCAGCCCCGCGTGGGGCGGCAGCACAGATACGCAGTATTTT
>-|TRBJ1-2|TRBV6-5|-
CASSEFGFGYTF
TGTGCCAGCAGTGAATTCGGTTTTGGCTACACCTTC
>-|TRBJ2-3|TRBV15|TRBD2
CATSRDGGSTDTQYF
TGTGCCACCAGCAGAGACGGGGGGAGCACAGATACGCAGTATTTT
>-|TRBJ1-1|TRBV4-1|-
CASSQEGRFRTYEAFF
TGCGCCAGCAGCCAAGAAGGACGGTTCCGGACCTATGAAGCTTTCTTT
>-|TRBJ2-2|TRBV11-1|-
CASSLVYPTGELFF
TGTGCCAGCAGCTTAGTTTATCCTACCGGGGAGCTGTTTTTT
>-|TRBJ2-1|TRBV7-9|TRBD1
CASSPLRGQGWSHNEQFF
TGTGCCAGCAGCCCCTTGAGGGGGCAGGGTTGGTCCCACAATGAGCAGTTCTTC
>-|TRBJ1-6|TRBV6-1|-
CASSGRVGLVYSPLHF
TGTGCCAGCAGTGGAAGAGTGGGGCTTGTTTATTCACCCCTCCACTTT
>-|TRBJ2-7|TRBV18|TRBD1
CASSLRRRTGAIEQYF
TGTGCCAGCTCACTTCGGAGACGGACAGGGGCAATCGAGCAGTACTTC
>-|TRBJ2-7|TRBV10-1|-
CASSEKGSLYEQYF
TGCGCCAGCAGTGAGAAAGGGTCCCTCTACGAGCAGTACTTC
>-|TRBJ2-3|TRBV5-1|-
CASSLYASDTQYF
TGCGCCAGCAGCTTGTACGCGTCAGATACGCAGTATTTT